This is a list of T cell receptor beta chains from one sample in a study of CD8 T cells in ankylosing spondylitis. TCRdb re-called the 5' RACE reads with MiXCR, one entry per CDR3 protein. Among under 150,000 distinct CDR3 sequences listed, approximately 9.2% were seen once. The sample comprised synovial fluid, either unsorted or a sorted T cell fraction (not recorded which). The receptor set was obtained from a male donor with ankylosing spondylitis. Both conserved end residues are part of each CDR3. D genes are given only for firm matches. Only part of the rows carry a size: once, few, many, or a class if the clone is expanded.

cdr3_nt: TGTGCCAGCAGCAAAGGTCGGCTAAGGGACACTGAAGCTTTCTTT; cdr3_aa: CASSKGRLRDTEAFF; v_call: TRBV21-1; j_call: TRBJ1-1; clone_size: few; d_call: .
cdr3_nt: TGTGCCAGCAGCAGATCCGGGACAGGAGGGACTGAAGCTTTCTTT; cdr3_aa: CASSRSGTGGTEAFF; v_call: TRBV7-9; j_call: TRBJ1-1; clone_size: few; d_call: TRBD1
cdr3_nt: TGTGCCAGCAGGGACAGGCTCCACTCTGGAAACACCATATATTTT; cdr3_aa: CASRDRLHSGNTIYF; v_call: TRBV6-1; j_call: TRBJ1-3; clone_size: many; d_call: TRBD1
cdr3_nt: TGCAGTGCTAGAGATCTCTCCGGGACTGACTCCTACAATGAGCAGTTCTTC; cdr3_aa: CSARDLSGTDSYNEQFF; v_call: TRBV20-1; j_call: TRBJ2-1; clone_size: many; d_call: .
cdr3_nt: TGCAGTGCTAGAGGACCGTCGGGGGTTTTAGATACGCAGTATTTT; cdr3_aa: CSARGPSGVLDTQYF; v_call: TRBV20-1; j_call: TRBJ2-3; clone_size: many; d_call: .
cdr3_nt: TGTGCCAGCACCGGTGCGGGGGAAGGGGGCTACACCTTC; cdr3_aa: CASTGAGEGGYTF; v_call: TRBV7-2; j_call: TRBJ1-2; clone_size: many; d_call: .
cdr3_nt: TGCGCCAGCAGCCAACAGGGGGGGGAGACCCAGTACTTC; cdr3_aa: CASSQQGGETQYF; v_call: TRBV4-3; j_call: TRBJ2-5; clone_size: .; d_call: .
cdr3_nt: TGTGCCAGCAGCCCCGGGGCAGCCCGATCCTACGAGCAGTACTTC; cdr3_aa: CASSPGAARSYEQYF; v_call: TRBV9; j_call: TRBJ2-7; clone_size: .; d_call: .
cdr3_nt: TGCAGTGCTTATAGCGGGAGCGGAACAGATACGCAGTATTTT; cdr3_aa: CSAYSGSGTDTQYF; v_call: TRBV20-1; j_call: TRBJ2-3; clone_size: many; d_call: TRBD2
cdr3_nt: TGCAGCGTCTACAAGCCGGGACAGGGCACAGATACGCAGTATTTT; cdr3_aa: CSVYKPGQGTDTQYF; v_call: TRBV29-1; j_call: TRBJ2-3; clone_size: many; d_call: TRBD1
cdr3_nt: TGTGCCAGCAGCCCCACAGGGCCCCCAACCTACGAGCAGTACTTC; cdr3_aa: CASSPTGPPTYEQYF; v_call: TRBV7-9; j_call: TRBJ2-7; clone_size: many; d_call: .
cdr3_nt: TGCGCCAGCAGCTTGTACGGGACAAACAATGAGCAGTTCTTC; cdr3_aa: CASSLYGTNNEQFF; v_call: TRBV5-1; j_call: TRBJ2-1; clone_size: many; d_call: .
cdr3_nt: TGTGCCAGCAGTTTCAGCGGGAGCCAAGAGACCCAGTACTTC; cdr3_aa: CASSFSGSQETQYF; v_call: TRBV12-3/TRBV12-4; j_call: TRBJ2-5; clone_size: many; d_call: TRBD2
cdr3_nt: TGTGCCAGCAGCGCCCGGGACGCCACCTCCGAGCAGTACTTC; cdr3_aa: CASSARDATSEQYF; v_call: TRBV5-4; j_call: TRBJ2-7; clone_size: .; d_call: .
cdr3_nt: TGTGCCAGCAGCCATCTGCAAACCGGGGAGCTGTTTTTT; cdr3_aa: CASSHLQTGELFF; v_call: TRBV3-1; j_call: TRBJ2-2; clone_size: .; d_call: .
cdr3_nt: TGTGCCACCAGCGGGACTAGCGGGGCCCATGAGCAGTTCTTC; cdr3_aa: CATSGTSGAHEQFF; v_call: TRBV24-1; j_call: TRBJ2-1; clone_size: few; d_call: TRBD2
cdr3_nt: TGCAGCGTTGAGAAAAATTTGAGGGACAATGAAGCTTTCTTT; cdr3_aa: CSVEKNLRDNEAFF; v_call: TRBV29-1; j_call: TRBJ1-1; clone_size: many; d_call: .
cdr3_nt: TGTGCCAGCAGTTCTTATCTTGGAAACACCATATATTTT; cdr3_aa: CASSSYLGNTIYF; v_call: TRBV6-5; j_call: TRBJ1-3; clone_size: .; d_call: .
cdr3_nt: TGTGCCAGCAGCTTAACTAGCGGGACGAACGGGGCCAACGTCCTGACTTTC; cdr3_aa: CASSLTSGTNGANVLTF; v_call: TRBV7-2; j_call: TRBJ2-6; clone_size: .; d_call: TRBD2
cdr3_nt: TGTGCCAGCAGTCCCTCTGGGGGGACAGGGGGCAATCAGCCCCAGCATTTT; cdr3_aa: CASSPSGGTGGNQPQHF; v_call: TRBV28; j_call: TRBJ1-5; clone_size: few; d_call: TRBD1
cdr3_nt: TGTGCCAGCAGTTCGCAGGGAAACACCATATATTTT; cdr3_aa: CASSSQGNTIYF; v_call: TRBV6-5; j_call: TRBJ1-3; clone_size: .; d_call: .
cdr3_nt: TGTGCCAGCAGTCACCGACAGGTGAACACCGGGGAGCTGTTTTTT; cdr3_aa: CASSHRQVNTGELFF; v_call: TRBV12-3/TRBV12-4; j_call: TRBJ2-2; clone_size: many; d_call: .
cdr3_nt: TGTGCCAGCAGCTTATTCGGTCGGGGGGGGTCCGATGAGCAGTTCTTC; cdr3_aa: CASSLFGRGGSDEQFF; v_call: TRBV7-3; j_call: TRBJ2-1; clone_size: .; d_call: TRBD2
cdr3_nt: TGTGCCAGCAGTTACTCGATCTGGGGAGATGGCTACACCTTC; cdr3_aa: CASSYSIWGDGYTF; v_call: TRBV6-5; j_call: TRBJ1-2; clone_size: many; d_call: .
cdr3_nt: TGCGCCAGCAGCCAAGAGACAGGGGGGACCACCATATATTTT; cdr3_aa: CASSQETGGTTIYF; v_call: TRBV4-3; j_call: TRBJ1-3; clone_size: many; d_call: TRBD1
cdr3_nt: TGTGCCAGCACCTGGGGCAATCAGCCCCAGCATTTT; cdr3_aa: CASTWGNQPQHF; v_call: TRBV28; j_call: TRBJ1-5; clone_size: .; d_call: .
cdr3_nt: TGTGCCAGCAGTTACGTGGCGGGGGACCGCAATGAGCAGTTCTTC; cdr3_aa: CASSYVAGDRNEQFF; v_call: TRBV6-5; j_call: TRBJ2-1; clone_size: few; d_call: TRBD2
cdr3_nt: TGCAGTGCGGACTTCGGAGCCGGCAATCAGCCCCAGCATTTT; cdr3_aa: CSADFGAGNQPQHF; v_call: TRBV20-1; j_call: TRBJ1-5; clone_size: many; d_call: .
cdr3_nt: TGCAGTGCTACGGGGCGCAATCAGCCCCAGCATTTT; cdr3_aa: CSATGRNQPQHF; v_call: TRBV20-1; j_call: TRBJ1-5; clone_size: many; d_call: .
cdr3_nt: TGTGCCAGCAGTACTTTCGGAAAACTGTTTTTT; cdr3_aa: CASSTFGKLFF; v_call: TRBV12-3/TRBV12-4; j_call: TRBJ1-4; clone_size: medium-sized; d_call: .
cdr3_nt: TGTGCCAGCAGTATAGCAGGGACAAGCAATCAGCCCCAGCATTTT; cdr3_aa: CASSIAGTSNQPQHF; v_call: TRBV28; j_call: TRBJ1-5; clone_size: many; d_call: .
cdr3_nt: TGCGCCAGCAGCCAACTTCGTGGCCGGCGGGAAGAGACCCAGTACTTC; cdr3_aa: CASSQLRGRREETQYF; v_call: TRBV4-1; j_call: TRBJ2-5; clone_size: few; d_call: .
cdr3_nt: TGTGCCAGCAGCATCAGACCGGACCATCCCTATGGCTACACCTTC; cdr3_aa: CASSIRPDHPYGYTF; v_call: TRBV7-2; j_call: TRBJ1-2; clone_size: many; d_call: .
cdr3_nt: TGTGCCAGCTCATATGGGCCCGGTGATCAGCCCCAGCATTTT; cdr3_aa: CASSYGPGDQPQHF; v_call: TRBV18; j_call: TRBJ1-5; clone_size: few; d_call: .
cdr3_nt: TGTGCCAGCAGTCGAGTAGCGGGAGCCTACGAGCAGTACTTC; cdr3_aa: CASSRVAGAYEQYF; v_call: TRBV28; j_call: TRBJ2-7; clone_size: .; d_call: TRBD2
cdr3_nt: TGCAGTGCTAGGGGGACAGGGTATATGACAGTGGGTGGCTACACCTTC; cdr3_aa: CSARGTGYMTVGGYTF; v_call: TRBV20-1; j_call: TRBJ1-2; clone_size: many; d_call: TRBD1
cdr3_nt: TGTGCCAGCAGTTACGGGAACACCATATATTTT; cdr3_aa: CASSYGNTIYF; v_call: TRBV6-6; j_call: TRBJ1-3; clone_size: .; d_call: .
cdr3_nt: TGTGCCAGCAGCTTATCAAGGAAGGTCTACGAGCAGTACTTC; cdr3_aa: CASSLSRKVYEQYF; v_call: TRBV7-9; j_call: TRBJ2-7; clone_size: many; d_call: .
cdr3_nt: TGTGCCAGCAGTCCCCAGTCGTATAGCAATCAGCCCCAGCATTTT; cdr3_aa: CASSPQSYSNQPQHF; v_call: TRBV28; j_call: TRBJ1-5; clone_size: many; d_call: .
cdr3_nt: TGTGCCAGCAGCTTAGTAATGGCCACAGATACGCAGTATTTT; cdr3_aa: CASSLVMATDTQYF; v_call: TRBV7-2; j_call: TRBJ2-3; clone_size: many; d_call: .
cdr3_nt: TGTGCCAGCAGCTTAGCCCGGGGGTTACCAGATACGCAGTATTTT; cdr3_aa: CASSLARGLPDTQYF; v_call: TRBV7-2; j_call: TRBJ2-3; clone_size: many; d_call: .
cdr3_nt: TGTGCCAGCAGCGTAGCGTCAGGCTCAACTAATGAAAAACTGTTTTTT; cdr3_aa: CASSVASGSTNEKLFF; v_call: TRBV9; j_call: TRBJ1-4; clone_size: .; d_call: .
cdr3_nt: TGCAGTGCTAGAAAAGGCAGCCTGAACACTGAAGCTTTCTTT; cdr3_aa: CSARKGSLNTEAFF; v_call: TRBV20-1; j_call: TRBJ1-1; clone_size: few; d_call: .
cdr3_nt: TGTGCCAGCAGTTTGAGGGGCCCACGAGGCTACACCTTC; cdr3_aa: CASSLRGPRGYTF; v_call: TRBV28; j_call: TRBJ1-2; clone_size: .; d_call: .
cdr3_nt: TGCGCCAGCAGCTTGGTACAGGGTTTCGGGAATGAGCAGTTCTTC; cdr3_aa: CASSLVQGFGNEQFF; v_call: TRBV5-1; j_call: TRBJ2-1; clone_size: few; d_call: .
cdr3_nt: TGCGCCAGCAGCCAAGCGGGACGGGAAACGGGGGAGCTGTTTTTT; cdr3_aa: CASSQAGRETGELFF; v_call: TRBV4-1; j_call: TRBJ2-2; clone_size: many; d_call: .
cdr3_nt: TGCAGCGTTGCGGTTAGCGGGACCTCCTACGAGCAGTACTTC; cdr3_aa: CSVAVSGTSYEQYF; v_call: TRBV29-1; j_call: TRBJ2-7; clone_size: many; d_call: TRBD2
cdr3_nt: TGTGCCATCAGAGGGAATGAGGATCAGCCCCAGCATTTT; cdr3_aa: CAIRGNEDQPQHF; v_call: TRBV10-3; j_call: TRBJ1-5; clone_size: .; d_call: .
cdr3_nt: TGTGCCAGCAGCCGGAGCTCGGAGCAGCTCCTAGCCAAAAACATTCAGTACTTC; cdr3_aa: CASSRSSEQLLAKNIQYF; v_call: TRBV12-1; j_call: TRBJ2-4; clone_size: .; d_call: .
cdr3_nt: TGTGCCAGCAGCCCGCGGACTAGCGCTAGTGAGCAGTTCTTC; cdr3_aa: CASSPRTSASEQFF; v_call: TRBV11-3; j_call: TRBJ2-1; clone_size: .; d_call: TRBD2